The sample holds many counts of the clone carrying this T cell receptor (beta chain). After removal of 4 bases from V and 5 bases from J, the junction contained 11 bases not matched to a gene. This CDR3 spans 15 amino acids. Germline V gene lookup returns CDR1 SGHRS and CDR2 YFSETQ. In TCRdb, the RT-PCR reads were re-called with MiXCR into one record per CDR3 protein. The table records 650,000 to 800,000 distinct CDR3 sequences, 11% to 15% of them present only once. The chain employs TRBV5-1 and TRBJ1-1, with TRBD1 matching 7 bases. The receptor was derived from a female donor in good health, serving as a healthy control. What was sequenced was memory CD4+ T cells from blood. DNA of the CDR3: TGCGCCAGCAGCCTACACCCCAGGGGGAGTACTGAAGCTTTCTTT. It codes for CASSLHPRGSTEAFF.